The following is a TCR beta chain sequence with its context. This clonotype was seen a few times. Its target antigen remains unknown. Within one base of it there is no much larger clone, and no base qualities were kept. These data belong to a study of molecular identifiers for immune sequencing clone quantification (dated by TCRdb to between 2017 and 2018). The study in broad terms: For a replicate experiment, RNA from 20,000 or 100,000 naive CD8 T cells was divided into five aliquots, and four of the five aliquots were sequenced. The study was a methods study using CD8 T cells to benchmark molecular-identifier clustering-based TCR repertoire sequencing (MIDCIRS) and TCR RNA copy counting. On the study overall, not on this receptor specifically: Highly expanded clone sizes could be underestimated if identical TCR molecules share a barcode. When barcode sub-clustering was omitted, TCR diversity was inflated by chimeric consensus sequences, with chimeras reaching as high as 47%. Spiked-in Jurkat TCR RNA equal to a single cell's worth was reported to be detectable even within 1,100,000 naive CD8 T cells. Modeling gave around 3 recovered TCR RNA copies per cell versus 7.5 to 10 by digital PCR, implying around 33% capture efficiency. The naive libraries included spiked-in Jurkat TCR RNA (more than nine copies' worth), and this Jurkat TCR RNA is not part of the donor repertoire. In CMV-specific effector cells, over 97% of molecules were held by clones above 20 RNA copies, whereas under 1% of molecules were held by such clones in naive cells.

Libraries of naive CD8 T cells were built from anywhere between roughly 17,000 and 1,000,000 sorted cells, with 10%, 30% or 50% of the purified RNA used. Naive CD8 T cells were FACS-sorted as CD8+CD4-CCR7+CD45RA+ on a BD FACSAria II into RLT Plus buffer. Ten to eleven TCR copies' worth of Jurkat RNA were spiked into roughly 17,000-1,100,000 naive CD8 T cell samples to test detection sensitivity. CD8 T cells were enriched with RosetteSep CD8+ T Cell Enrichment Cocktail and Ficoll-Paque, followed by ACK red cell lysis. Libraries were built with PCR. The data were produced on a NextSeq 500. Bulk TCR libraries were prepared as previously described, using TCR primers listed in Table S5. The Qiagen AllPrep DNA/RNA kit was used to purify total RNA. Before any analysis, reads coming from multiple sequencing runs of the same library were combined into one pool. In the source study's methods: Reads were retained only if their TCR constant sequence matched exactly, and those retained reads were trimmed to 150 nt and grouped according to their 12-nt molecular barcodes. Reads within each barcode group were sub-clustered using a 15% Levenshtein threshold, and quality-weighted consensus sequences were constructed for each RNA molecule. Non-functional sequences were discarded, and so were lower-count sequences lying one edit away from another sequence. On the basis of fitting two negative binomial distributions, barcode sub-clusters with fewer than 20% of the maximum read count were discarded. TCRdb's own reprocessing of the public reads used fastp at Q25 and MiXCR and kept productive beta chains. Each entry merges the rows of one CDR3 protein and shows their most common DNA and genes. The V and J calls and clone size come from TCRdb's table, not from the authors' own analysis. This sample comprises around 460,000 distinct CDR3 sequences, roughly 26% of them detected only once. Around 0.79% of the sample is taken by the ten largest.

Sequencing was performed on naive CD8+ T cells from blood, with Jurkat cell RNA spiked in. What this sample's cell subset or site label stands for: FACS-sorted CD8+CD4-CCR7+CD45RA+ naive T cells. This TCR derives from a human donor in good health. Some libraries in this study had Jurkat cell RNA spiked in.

The CDR3 region has the sequence CASSSLEGKGAVTPVHEQYF. In nucleotides, the sequence is TGTGCCAGCAGTTCCTTAGAAGGGAAGGGGGCCGTGACGCCCGTCCACGAGCAGTACTTC. The V and J genes are TRBV28 and TRBJ2-7; 7 bases in between match TRBD1. The germline V gene sets CDR1 to MDHEN and CDR2 to SYDVKM. Its CDR3 holds 20 amino acids, cysteine through phenylalanine. Only the CDR3 DNA is retained, 60 bases long and in frame from the first base. Trimming removed 4 bases from V and 5 bases from J; the gene matches leave 26 bases unexplained.